The present T cell receptor beta chain was sequenced within a study of identical twins. MiXCR, run by TCRdb on the 5' RACE reads, gives a single entry per CDR3 protein. Here the sample spans some 730,000 distinct CDR3 sequences, roughly 20% being singletons. This clonotype came up many times. Trimming shortened V by 3 bases and J by 6 bases, and 12 bases separated the two germline ends. CDR3 length: 13 amino acids. This sample also belongs to another study, concerning T cells expressing NK-cell markers. As that study records: Obtained from sorted CD3+CD56+NKG2C+, CD3+CD56+NKG2C- and CD3+CD56-NKG2C+ T cells were the TCR beta repertoires. Anti-gamma-delta TCR antibody use in several experiments restricted sorting to alpha-beta TCR T cells. In 5 or 6 donors, dominant NKG2C+ clonotypes were roughly 1.0-8% of CD8+ T cells. A handful of donors showed these clonotypes also leading the CD3+CD56-NKG2C+ fraction.

The rearrangement links TRBV12-3 or TRBV12-4 to TRBJ2-7; D possibly corresponds to TRBD2 (7 bases). The specimen sequenced was PBMCs. The source is a woman in her late teens or twenties in good health. CDR3 coding DNA: TGTGCCAGCAGTTTTCGGGGGGCTGGCGAGCAGTACTTC. Encoded protein: CASSFRGAGEQYF.